Here is one T cell receptor (beta chain) with its context. The entry originates in a study of blood T cell repertoires in COVID-19. About the research overall: Some COVID-19 samples were acute and others convalescent; all came from the United States, Italy and Spain. Nucleic acid was either cDNA or gDNA, and it came from T cells, B-cell-depleted T cells, or PBMCs.

V was pared by 4 bases and J by 0 bases, with 10 bases between. Germline values: CDR1 LGHDT, CDR2 YNNKEL (reference sequence). This CDR3 spans 15 amino acids. Authors' data handling: Cell counts per sample came from amplifying reference gene primers. Repertoires were generated with immunoSEQ multiplex PCR, while TCRdb's copy carries only in-frame clones and drops some. V and J calls and clone size follow that table, whereas D and trimming were derived from the DNA. This table has about 76,000 clones, 80% to 90% appearing once. The chain couples TRBV3-1 (or the pseudogene TRBV3-2) to TRBJ1-3; no definite D call. This clonotype was sampled from a human donor in a cohort sampled during active COVID-19. Material for sequencing was peripheral blood. This CDR3 reads CASSPLSVSGNTIYF. Here the CDR3 DNA reads TGTGCCAGCAGCCCTTTGTCGGTCTCTGGAAACACCATATATTTT.